By share, the clone carrying this T cell receptor beta chain ranks as medium-sized (0.01 to 0.1%). The CDR3 covers 17 residues. Germline loops: CDR1 SEHNR, CDR2 FQNEAQ (reference sequence). Trimming left V 5 bases short and J 1 base short, with 21 bases between. The data were taken from a study of T cell changes during pregnancy in multiple sclerosis. Method: immunoSEQ multiplex PCR; TCRdb's copy keeps in-frame clones and lacks some. Of about 26,000 clones listed, 75% to 90% are singletons. The sequenced sample was CD8+ T cells from peripheral blood mononuclear cells, obtained in the second trimester of pregnancy. J is TRBJ2-7 and V is TRBV7-9, with no clear D. This receptor was identified in a female donor with multiple sclerosis, enrolled in a pregnancy study. This CDR3 is CASSDISPVPKSYEQYF. The DNA of the CDR3 is TGTGCCAGCAGCGACATTTCCCCAGTTCCCAAATCCTACGAGCAGTACTTC. Variable domain in full (rest from reference TRBV7-9 and TRBJ2-7): DTGVSQNPRHKITKRGQNVTFRCDPISEHNRLYWYRQTLGQGPEFLTYFQNEAQLEKSRLLSDRFSAERPKGSFSTLEIQRTEQGDSAMYLCASSDISPVPKSYEQYFGPGTRLTVT.